This T cell receptor (beta chain) was captured in a study of identical twins. The CDR3 is 14 residues long. Per the germline V gene, CDR1 is SEHNR and CDR2 is FQNEAQ (reference sequence). Trimming removed 1 base from V and 2 bases from J, with 8 bases in between. Unique molecular identifiers were present on the cDNA, which also gained a universal primer site by template switching. TCRdb recomputed calls from the 5' RACE reads with MiXCR, one row per CDR3 protein. The repertoire has 500,000 or so distinct CDR3 sequences, 13% to 15% of them found once; the top ten carry about 1%. The same specimen was also included in a second study, on yellow fever vaccine responses in identical twins.

Sequencing input: CD4+ T cells sorted from blood. The TCR sequence derives from a woman aged 18-29 years in good health. The V and J genes are TRBV7-9 and TRBJ2-5; no clear D. This CDR3 reads CASSLEGWQETQYF. In nucleotides, the CDR3 is TGTGCCAGCAGCTTAGAGGGCTGGCAAGAGACCCAGTACTTC.